The 30 T cell receptor beta chains below come from one sample, sequenced in a study of blood T cell repertoires in COVID-19. Repertoires were generated with immunoSEQ multiplex PCR, while TCRdb's copy carries only in-frame clones and drops some. The table records about 76,000 clones, roughly 87% of them present only once. Sequenced sample: peripheral blood. These receptors came from a man aged 25-45 years with acute or convalescent COVID-19.

The chain joins TRBV6-5 to TRBJ2-3, with D maybe TRBD1 (6 bases). CDR1 and CDR2 (germline): MNHEY, SVGAGI. Trimming cost V 7 bases and J 2 bases, with 13 bases left between them. The CDR3 extends over 14 amino acids. In DNA form, the CDR3 reads TGTGCCAGCAACATGGACAGCTCCACAGATACGCAGTATTTT. It codes for CASNMDSSTDTQYF.

The chain joins TRBV19 to TRBJ2-2; 10 bases are a match to TRBD2. The V gene's germline CDR1 is LNHDA and CDR2 SQIVND (reference sequence). The CDR3 has 17 amino acids. Trimming took 3 bases from V and 6 from J; bases not matched to a gene: 10. The CDR3 DNA reads TGTGCCAGTAGTATTAAGCTAGCGGGAGTACGACCCGGGGAGCTGTTTTTT. Translated, it gives CASSIKLAGVRPGELFF.

By share, this clone ranks as medium-sized. The chain is built from TRBV28 and TRBJ1-5; 8 positions match TRBD1. Looked up from germline, CDR1 is MDHEN and CDR2 is SYDVKM. V gave up 5 bases and J gave up 4 bases; unmatched junction bases: 10. The CDR3 is 16 residues long. The CDR3 region has the DNA TGTGCCAGCAGTCCGACAGGGGATGGGCCTAATCAGCCCCAGCATTTT. Translation gives CASSPTGDGPNQPQHF. The full variable domain, completed using reference TRBV28 and TRBJ1-5, is DVKVTQSSRYLVKRTGEKVFLECVQDMDHENMFWYRQDPGLGLRLIYFSYDVKMKEKGDIPEGYSVSREKKERFSLILESASTNQTSMYLCASSPTGDGPNQPQHFGDGTRLSIL.

The rearrangement joins TRBV5-8 to TRBJ2-1, with D possibly matching TRBD2 (5 bases). Trimming took off 1 base at V and 9 bases at J, with 17 bases between the two ends. CDR1 is SGHTS, CDR2 YDEGEE, per germline. There are 15 residues in the CDR3. The CDR3 region has the DNA TGTGCCAGCAGCTTGAAGCTAGTACTTGGGAGTGAGCAGTTCTTC. Protein product: CASSLKLVLGSEQFF.

The rearrangement uses TRBV9 and TRBJ2-5; TRBD2 agrees at 7 bases. The CDR3 loop spans 13 amino acids. Germline assignment: CDR1 SGDLS and CDR2 YYNGEE. With 3 bases clipped from V and 2 bases from J, the junction kept 1 base outside the gene matches. The CDR3 is CASSAGLQETQYF. In DNA, the CDR3 is TGTGCCAGCAGCGCGGGACTACAAGAGACCCAGTACTTC.

The chain carries TRBV19 and TRBJ2-5; TRBD2 is a possible D gene (6 bases). The V end was cut by 0 bases, the J end by 4 bases, with 12 bases between. The CDR3 runs to 15 residues. Germline V gene data show CDR1 as LNHDA and CDR2 as SQIVND (reference sequence). CDR3 DNA sequence: TGTGCCAGTAGTATAGACGGGCGGGACTCAGAGACCCAGTACTTC. The encoded protein is CASSIDGRDSETQYF.

CDR3 loop: CASSQGWKEKLFF. CDR3 sequence (DNA): TGTGCCAGTAGTCAGGGCTGGAAAGAAAAACTGTTTTTT. The gene calls are TRBV19 and TRBJ1-4; D perhaps matches TRBD1 (5 bases). The CDR3 runs to 13 residues. V shed 5 bases and J shed 8 bases, with 12 bases lying between them. Germline V gene sequence: CDR1 LNHDA, CDR2 SQIVND (reference sequence).

V is TRBV7-8 and J is TRBJ2-2; the D gene is possibly TRBD1 (5 bases). Per germline, CDR1 SGHVS and CDR2 FQNEAQ. The CDR3 is made up of 14 amino acids. Trimming removed 7 bases from V and 3 bases from J, with 12 bases in between. CDR3: CASNADSYTGELFF. In DNA form, the CDR3 reads TGTGCCAGCAACGCCGACAGCTACACCGGGGAGCTGTTTTTT.

V is TRBV30 and J is TRBJ2-1; perhaps TRBD2 as D (6 bases). Germline V CDR1 and CDR2: GTSNPN, SVGIG (reference sequence). V was pared by 4 bases and J by 7 bases, with 23 bases between. The CDR3 spans 16 residues. The CDR3 spells CAWTYGLGGIGNEQFF. CDR3 nucleotide sequence: TGTGCCTGGACCTATGGCCTGGGAGGCATTGGGAATGAGCAGTTCTTC.

V gene TRBV6-5 combines with J gene TRBJ1-5; weak D call: TRBD1 (5 bases). This CDR3 is 14 amino acids long. Germline-derived CDR1 and CDR2 are MNHEY and SVGAGI. CDR3 protein: CGTGGWAGLEPQHF. In DNA, the CDR3 is TGTGGCACGGGGGGGTGGGCTGGTCTGGAGCCCCAGCATTTT.

The chain combines TRBV11-2 with TRBJ2-5; D is perhaps TRBD2 (6 bases). Trimming took off 0 bases at V and 9 bases at J, with 14 bases between the two ends. This CDR3 is 14 amino acids long. CDR1 is SGHAT, CDR2 FQNNGV, per germline. The CDR3 protein is CASSLDLGPGAQYF. CDR3 in DNA: TGTGCCAGCAGCTTAGATCTGGGTCCGGGGGCCCAGTACTTC. Full variable domain (rest looked up from reference TRBV11-2 and TRBJ2-5): EAGVAQSPRYKIIEKRQSVAFWCNPISGHATLYWYQQILGQGPKLLIQFQNNGVVDDSQLPKDRFSAERLKGVDSTLKIQPAKLEDSAVYLCASSLDLGPGAQYFGPGTRLLVL.

V is TRBV7-3 and J is TRBJ2-5, with a possible D match to TRBD1 (6 bases). V shed 6 bases and J shed 0 bases, with 14 bases lying between them. CDR1 is SGHTA and CDR2 is FQGTGA in the germline V gene. The CDR3 contains 15 residues. CDR3 coding DNA: TGTGCCAGCAGTAAGACCGGGACACACCAAGAGACCCAGTACTTC. Its protein product is CASSKTGTHQETQYF.

The chain carries TRBV24-1 and TRBJ2-5, with a tentative D call TRBD2 (6 bases). V was cut by 3 bases and J by 3 bases, with 13 bases left in between. CDR3 length equals 15 residues. The germline V gene has CDR1 KGHDR and CDR2 SFDVKD. Here the CDR3 reads CATSDAGTGKETQYF. DNA of the CDR3: TGTGCCACCAGTGATGCCGGGACTGGGAAAGAGACCCAGTACTTC.

The count of this clone is one. This chain uses TRBV5-6 with TRBJ2-7; perhaps TRBD2 as D (5 bases). The CDR3 is 13 amino acids. V dropped 0 bases and J dropped 6 bases, with 10 bases sitting between them. CDR1 is SGHDT and CDR2 is YYEEEE in the germline V gene. The CDR3 loop reads CASSLGGPLEQYF. Here the CDR3 DNA reads TGTGCCAGCAGCTTGGGAGGGCCCCTCGAGCAGTACTTC.

The genes are TRBV30 and TRBJ1-1; D might be TRBD1 (6 bases). This CDR3 has 17 residues. CDR1 and CDR2 from the germline V gene are GTSNPN and SVGIG (reference sequence). V was pared by 3 bases and J by 0 bases, with 20 bases between. DNA of the CDR3: TGTGCCTGGAGAAGGAGAGTTCAGGGGATCATGAACACTGAAGCTTTCTTT. This encodes CAWRRRVQGIMNTEAFF. Using reference TRBV30 and TRBJ1-1 for the parts outside the CDR3, the full variable domain is SQTIHQWPATLVQPVGSPLSLECTVEGTSNPNLYWYRQAAGRGLQLLFYSVGIGQISSEVPQNLSASRPQDRQFILSSKKLLLSDSGFYLCAWRRRVQGIMNTEAFFGQGTRLTVV.

The chain has TRBV5-1 and TRBJ1-2; 8 nucleotides agree with TRBD1. CDR3 length: 15 residues. Trimming removed 4 bases from V and 3 bases from J; junction bases left unmatched: 8. In germline, CDR1 is SGHRS, CDR2 YFSETQ. CDR3 loop: CASSTDRGTHYGYTF. For the CDR3, the DNA is TGCGCCAGCAGCACCGACAGGGGTACTCACTATGGCTACACCTTC. Looking up the rest from reference TRBV5-1 and TRBJ1-2 gives the full variable domain: KAGVTQTPRYLIKTRGQQVTLSCSPISGHRSVSWYQQTPGQGLQFLFEYFSETQRNKGNFPGRFSGRQFSNSRSEMNVSTLELGDSALYLCASSTDRGTHYGYTFGSGTRLTVV.

The V call is TRBV20-1, the J call TRBJ2-1, with a weak D call TRBD1 (7 bases). With 6 bases removed from V and 10 bases from J, the gap between germline ends came to 13 bases. The CDR3 extends over 11 amino acids. Germline V CDR1 and CDR2: DFQATT, SNEGSKA (reference sequence). The CDR3 protein is CSANRGLEQFF. CDR3 coding DNA: TGCAGTGCCAACAGGGGACTCGAGCAGTTCTTC.

This clone turned up a few times. This rearrangement joins TRBV28 to TRBJ1-3, with D possibly matching TRBD1 (5 bases). Germline loops: CDR1 MDHEN, CDR2 SYDVKM. Trimming cost V 9 bases and J 2 bases, with 8 bases left between them. This CDR3 contains 12 residues. Here the CDR3 reads CASRGTGNTIYF. CDR3 nucleotides: TGTGCCAGTAGGGGTACTGGAAACACCATATATTTT.

The genes are TRBV7-2 and TRBJ2-5, with TRBD2 matching over 7 bases. CDR1 is SGHTA and CDR2 is FQGNSA in the germline V gene. The junction had 14 bases not matched to a gene; V was cut back by 5 bases and J by 5 bases. This CDR3 has 16 residues. CDR3 amino acids: CASSPPGGRGEETQYF. The CDR3 DNA follows: TGTGCCAGCAGCCCCCCCGGCGGGAGAGGGGAGGAGACCCAGTACTTC.

The genes are TRBV10-2 and TRBJ1-5; TRBD1 matches at 7 bases. This CDR3 is built from 12 residues. The V and J ends lost 8 bases and 6 bases, in that order; junction bases with no gene match: 4. CDR1 and CDR2 (germline): WSHSY, SAAADI. CDR3: CASRQGFQPQHF. Here the CDR3 DNA reads TGCGCCAGCCGACAGGGCTTTCAGCCCCAGCATTTT.

This sequence joins TRBV4-1 and TRBJ2-7; TRBD2 might be the D (6 bases). CDR1 and CDR2 from the germline V gene are MGHRA and YSYEKL. Trimming shortened V by 0 bases and J by 3 bases, and 12 bases separated the two germline ends. The CDR3 consists of 15 residues. CDR3 DNA sequence: TGCGCCAGCAGCCAAGACACCGGGGGTCTCTACGAGCAGTACTTC. It specifies CASSQDTGGLYEQYF.

The rearrangement joins TRBV10-3 to TRBJ2-5; 10 bases are shared with TRBD2. The CDR3 is 16 amino acids. J was trimmed by 3 bases and V by 3 bases; bases with no gene match: 7. Per the germline V gene, CDR1 is ENHRY and CDR2 is SYGVKD. In DNA form, the CDR3 reads TGTGCCATCAGTGATACCGGGACTAGCGTAAAAGAGACCCAGTACTTC. It specifies CAISDTGTSVKETQYF.

The rearrangement uses TRBV27 and TRBJ2-7, with 11 positions matching TRBD2. The CDR3 is 15 residues long. Trimming took 6 bases from V and 1 from J; bases not matched to a gene: 5. The germline gives CDR1 MNHEY, CDR2 SMNVEV (reference sequence). The CDR3 nucleotides read TGTGCCAGCAGGCCACTAGCGGGAGAATCCTACGAGCAGTACTTC. Its translation: CASRPLAGESYEQYF.

There are a few counts of this clone. CDR3 coding DNA: TGCAGTGCTAGGGGGAGGAATGAGCAGTTCTTC. Translation: CSARGRNEQFF. The chain joins TRBV20-1 to TRBJ2-1; D is perhaps TRBD2 (6 bases). CDR3 length: 11 amino acids. Germline V gives CDR1 DFQATT, CDR2 SNEGSKA (reference sequence). The ends were cut back, 3 bases at V and 7 bases at J, with 7 bases in the middle.

The chain links TRBV10-2 to TRBJ2-3; D is unclear. Trimming shortened V by 7 bases and J by 8 bases, and 19 bases separated the two germline ends. In germline, CDR1 is WSHSY, CDR2 SAAADI. The CDR3 has 14 residues. The CDR3 region is CASTGGYQPGTQYF. Here the CDR3 DNA reads TGCGCCAGCACCGGCGGCTACCAGCCGGGTACGCAGTATTTT.

This chain uses TRBV12-3 or TRBV12-4 with TRBJ1-5; no firm D call. The CDR3 runs 13 residues. The ends were cut back, 4 bases at V and 0 bases at J, with 4 bases in the middle. CDR3 loop: CASSSYSNQPQHF. The CDR3 DNA sequence: TGTGCCAGCAGTTCGTATAGCAATCAGCCCCAGCATTTT.

This rearrangement joins TRBV5-4 to TRBJ2-1; possibly TRBD2 for D (6 bases). Per the germline V gene, CDR1 is SGHNT and CDR2 is YYREEE (reference sequence). The ends were cut back, 3 bases at V and 7 bases at J, with 20 bases in the middle. This CDR3 is 16 amino acids long. The CDR3 DNA follows: TGTGCCAGCAGCTCCCCCCCGGGGCTAGCGATGAATGAGCAGTTCTTC. The encoded protein is CASSSPPGLAMNEQFF. The full variable domain, with the rest looked up from reference TRBV5-4 and TRBJ2-1, is ETGVTQSPTHLIKTRGQQVTLRCSSQSGHNTVSWYQQALGQGPQFIFQYYREEENGRGNFPPRFSGLQFPNYSSELNVNALELDDSALYLCASSSPPGLAMNEQFFGPGTRLTVL.

V usage is TRBV18 and J usage is TRBJ1-5; 8 bases map to TRBD1. The CDR3 length is 15 residues. Per germline, CDR1 KGHSH and CDR2 LQKENI. V was clipped by 6 bases and J by 2 bases; unmatched bases: 6. Written as DNA, the CDR3 is TGTGCCAGCTCCCGCGGGGGACAGGGCAATCAGCCCCAGCATTTT. This codes for CASSRGGQGNQPQHF.

The chain links TRBV6-5 to TRBJ1-6; D uncertain. The germline gives CDR1 MNHEY, CDR2 SVGAGI. V was cut by 4 bases and J by 10 bases, with 14 bases left in between. The CDR3 runs 14 residues. The chain's CDR3 is CASSSRWAYSPLHF. As DNA, the CDR3 is TGTGCCAGCAGTTCTCGATGGGCTTACTCACCCCTCCACTTT.

The genes are TRBV28 and TRBJ2-3, with D hard to call. This CDR3 is 15 amino acids long. V was clipped by 5 bases and J by 3 bases, with 15 bases between them. The germline CDR1 and CDR2 sequences are MDHEN and SYDVKM. The chain's CDR3 is CASSDSQLGTDTQYF. The CDR3 DNA follows: TGTGCCAGCAGTGATAGCCAGCTAGGAACAGATACGCAGTATTTT.